Listed here are 2 T cell receptor beta chains from one sample, sequenced in a study of blood T cell repertoires in COVID-19. Some clones are missing from TCRdb's copy, which holds only in-frame ones; the method was immunoSEQ multiplex PCR. The sample lists roughly 250,000 clones; 83% were seen once. Sequenced: peripheral blood. These TCRs come from a man in his forties with active or convalescent COVID-19.

The chain couples TRBV6-5 to TRBJ2-2; D unresolved. Trimming shortened V by 0 bases and J by 6 bases, and 11 bases separated the two germline ends. The V gene's germline CDR1 is MNHEY and CDR2 SVGAGI. The CDR3 has 15 residues. The CDR3 protein is CASSYSLVGAGELFF. CDR3 DNA sequence: TGTGCCAGCAGTTACTCTCTAGTAGGTGCCGGGGAGCTGTTTTTT.

The chain couples TRBV7-9 to TRBJ1-2; possible D gene TRBD1, 5 bases. The CDR3 runs to 14 residues. V was cut by 5 bases and J by 2 bases, with 12 bases left in between. The germline gives CDR1 SEHNR, CDR2 FQNEAQ (reference sequence). CDR3 loop: CASSGGTVNYGYTF. As DNA, the CDR3 is TGTGCCAGCAGCGGGGGGACGGTCAACTATGGCTACACCTTC.